This TCR beta chain was captured by sequencing in a study of blood T cell repertoires in COVID-19. Study at large: Donors in the United States, Italy and Spain gave samples during acute or convalescent COVID-19.

Germline lookup yields CDR1 SGHVS and CDR2 FQNEAQ. Trimming removed 0 bases at V and 3 bases at J, with 12 bases between. This CDR3 contains 16 residues. Methods used by the authors: Estimates of nucleated cell counts were drawn from the amplification of reference gene primers. Only in-frame clones appear in the TCRdb table, and some are missing; sequencing was by immunoSEQ multiplex PCR. V, J and clone size are those of that table, while D and trimming were read from the DNA. The sample includes nearly 110,000 clones, around 80% of them seen just once. Sequenced input: peripheral blood. V and J are TRBV7-8 and TRBJ1-5, with D maybe TRBD1 (5 bases). This receptor was taken from a man in his 70s with acute or convalescent COVID-19. CDR3 nucleotides: TGTGCCAGCAGCTTAGCGGCAGGGTTCCCCAATCAGCCCCAGCATTTT. Protein: CASSLAAGFPNQPQHF.